This is a list of T cell receptor beta chains from one sample in a study of blood T cells in healthy people across ages. Using its own MiXCR run on the 5' RACE reads, TCRdb lists one record per CDR3 protein. The sample yields a few hundred thousand distinct CDR3 sequences, over 25% seen once. These data are also associated with another study on T cells of mothers and their children.

The sequencing input was blood. These receptors originate from a boy aged 2 to 10 in good health. Both conserved end residues are part of each CDR3. The order of the fields is J gene, clone size, D gene, V gene, CDR3 protein, CDR3 DNA. D genes are given only for firm matches. Where a row states a size, it is once, few, many or the class of an expanded clone; other rows omit it.

J: TRBJ1-5
size: .
D: .
V: TRBV12-3/TRBV12-4
CDR3: CASSRPSHRRDQPRHF
DNA: TGTGCCAGCAGTCGGCCCTCCCACAGACGTGATCAGCCCCGGCATTTT

J: TRBJ2-5
size: few
D: .
V: TRBV7-9
CDR3: CASSPSPGWLETQYF
DNA: TGTGCCAGCAGCCCGTCGCCAGGGTGGTTGGAGACCCAGTACTTC

J: TRBJ2-7
size: many
D: TRBD2
V: TRBV12-3/TRBV12-4
CDR3: CASSSRGGLYEQYF
DNA: TGTGCCAGCAGCTCGCGGGGGGGCCTCTACGAGCAGTACTTC

J: TRBJ2-5
size: few
D: .
V: TRBV15
CDR3: CATSREGGQETQYF
DNA: TGTGCCACCAGCAGAGAGGGAGGTCAAGAGACCCAGTACTTC

J: TRBJ2-2
size: .
D: TRBD2
V: TRBV28
CDR3: CASSFPASGRPGELFF
DNA: TGTGCCAGCAGTTTCCCCGCTAGCGGGAGACCCGGGGAGCTGTTTTTT

J: TRBJ2-5
size: .
D: .
V: TRBV20-1
CDR3: CSARDWKQETQYF
DNA: TGCAGTGCTCGAGACTGGAAACAAGAGACCCAGTACTTC

J: TRBJ2-3
size: .
D: .
V: TRBV18
CDR3: CASSTGGATDTQYF
DNA: TGTGCCAGCTCAACCGGTGGGGCCACAGATACGCAGTATTTT

J: TRBJ2-1
size: .
D: TRBD2
V: TRBV27
CDR3: CASSDLAGGPRRQFF
DNA: TGTGCCAGCAGTGACCTAGCGGGAGGGCCCCGGCGGCAGTTCTTC

J: TRBJ2-2
size: few
D: .
V: TRBV7-9
CDR3: CASSLPLRGRTNTGELFF
DNA: TGTGCCAGCAGTCTTCCCCTTAGGGGACGAACGAACACCGGGGAGCTGTTTTTT

J: TRBJ2-7
size: few
D: TRBD2
V: TRBV20-1
CDR3: CSAREGSGVSYEQYF
DNA: TGCAGTGCTAGAGAGGGTAGCGGGGTCTCCTACGAGCAGTACTTC

J: TRBJ1-2
size: .
D: .
V: TRBV29-1
CDR3: CSAAAGSNYGYTF
DNA: TGCAGCGCCGCGGCAGGTTCGAACTATGGCTACACCTTC

J: TRBJ2-5
size: few
D: TRBD2
V: TRBV20-1
CDR3: CSAPTGGRLFF
DNA: TGCAGTGCCCCCACGGGGGGGCGTCTGTTCTTC

J: TRBJ2-7
size: .
D: .
V: TRBV20-1
CDR3: CSGQQGSYEQYF
DNA: TGCAGTGGTCAGCAGGGGTCCTACGAGCAGTACTTC

J: TRBJ1-2
size: .
D: TRBD1
V: TRBV12-3/TRBV12-4
CDR3: CASSASGTGSHGYTF
DNA: TGTGCCAGCAGTGCCTCCGGGACAGGGTCACATGGCTACACCTTC

J: TRBJ1-2
size: .
D: .
V: TRBV12-3/TRBV12-4
CDR3: CASSRLGSAGGGYTF
DNA: TGTGCCAGCAGCCGCCTTGGTTCCGCGGGTGGTGGCTACACCTTC

J: TRBJ2-7
size: few
D: TRBD2
V: TRBV6-1
CDR3: CASSPRGVAGGQYNSYEQYF
DNA: TGTGCCAGCAGCCCCCGCGGGGTAGCGGGGGGGCAATACAACTCCTACGAGCAGTACTTC

J: TRBJ2-7
size: few
D: TRBD2
V: TRBV12-3/TRBV12-4
CDR3: CASSLAGLAAEQYF
DNA: TGTGCCAGCAGTTTAGCGGGACTAGCCGCCGAGCAGTACTTC

J: TRBJ2-4
size: .
D: .
V: TRBV28
CDR3: CASSLWAAFNIQYF
DNA: TGTGCCAGCAGTTTGTGGGCAGCGTTTAACATTCAGTACTTC

J: TRBJ2-1
size: once
D: TRBD2
V: TRBV6-2/TRBV6-3
CDR3: CASSRGVYEQFF
DNA: TGTGCCAGCAGTCGGGGGGTATATGAGCAGTTCTTC

J: TRBJ1-4
size: few
D: TRBD1
V: TRBV7-9
CDR3: CASSLCGTGGQQGREKLFF
DNA: TGTGCCAGCAGCTTATGTGGGACAGGGGGCCAACAGGGACGCGAAAAACTGTTTTTT

J: TRBJ2-7
size: few
D: TRBD2
V: TRBV7-3
CDR3: CASSPTDRGGDEQYF
DNA: TGTGCCAGCAGCCCTACTGACCGGGGGGGCGACGAGCAGTACTTC

J: TRBJ2-2
size: .
D: .
V: TRBV24-1
CDR3: CATSDEYTGELFF
DNA: TGTGCCACCAGTGATGAGTACACCGGGGAGCTGTTTTTT

J: TRBJ2-2
size: .
D: TRBD2
V: TRBV3-1
CDR3: CASSQEFRLAINTGELFF
DNA: TGTGCCAGCAGCCAAGAATTCAGACTAGCGATTAACACCGGGGAGCTGTTTTTT

J: TRBJ1-2
size: .
D: .
V: TRBV20-1
CDR3: CSASGVGTTNYGYTF
DNA: TGCAGTGCTAGCGGGGTGGGCACTACTAACTATGGCTACACCTTC

J: TRBJ1-1
size: .
D: TRBD1
V: TRBV20-1
CDR3: CSASSGGRTEAFF
DNA: TGCAGTGCCAGCTCAGGGGGAAGGACTGAAGCTTTCTTT

J: TRBJ2-5
size: .
D: .
V: TRBV2
CDR3: CASKIRIQETQYF
DNA: TGTGCCAGCAAGATCCGAATACAAGAGACCCAGTACTTC

J: TRBJ1-5
size: .
D: .
V: TRBV27
CDR3: CASSLSGSGQPQHF
DNA: TGTGCCAGCAGTTTATCCGGATCGGGTCAGCCCCAGCATTTT

J: TRBJ2-3
size: once
D: .
V: TRBV7-9
CDR3: CASSLGAFSTDTQYF
DNA: TGTGCCAGCAGCCTGGGGGCGTTCAGCACAGATACGCAGTATTTT

J: TRBJ2-5
size: .
D: .
V: TRBV5-1
CDR3: CASSLADPQREETQYF
DNA: TGCGCCAGCAGCTTGGCCGACCCTCAGAGGGAGGAGACCCAGTACTTC

J: TRBJ2-5
size: .
D: .
V: TRBV28
CDR3: CASSFENIQETQYF
DNA: TGTGCCAGCAGTTTTGAGAACATCCAAGAGACCCAGTACTTC

J: TRBJ2-3
size: few
D: TRBD2
V: TRBV5-5
CDR3: CASSPWGGLTDTQYF
DNA: TGTGCCAGCAGCCCCTGGGGGGGTCTCACAGATACGCAGTATTTT

J: TRBJ1-2
size: few
D: .
V: TRBV6-2/TRBV6-3
CDR3: CATASGYGYTF
DNA: TGTGCCACGGCTTCGGGCTATGGCTACACCTTC

J: TRBJ1-6
size: .
D: TRBD1
V: TRBV3-1
CDR3: CASSPTGGNSPLHF
DNA: TGTGCCAGCAGCCCGACAGGGGGGAATTCACCCCTCCACTTT

J: TRBJ2-1
size: .
D: TRBD2
V: TRBV20-1
CDR3: CSARRTSGGLSSYNEQFF
DNA: TGCAGTGCTAGACGGACTAGCGGGGGCCTCAGCTCCTACAATGAGCAGTTCTTC

J: TRBJ2-7
size: .
D: TRBD2
V: TRBV6-5
CDR3: CASSYSTSGRDEQYF
DNA: TGTGCCAGCAGTTACTCGACTAGCGGGAGGGATGAGCAGTACTTC

J: TRBJ2-5
size: .
D: .
V: TRBV28
CDR3: CASRPGTSPETQYF
DNA: TGTGCCAGCAGACCCGGGACTTCCCCGGAGACCCAGTACTTC

J: TRBJ2-2
size: .
D: .
V: TRBV7-2
CDR3: CASSLARGNTGELFF
DNA: TGTGCCAGCAGCTTAGCGCGCGGGAACACCGGGGAGCTGTTTTTT

J: TRBJ1-4
size: .
D: TRBD1
V: TRBV29-1
CDR3: CSVGEQGALHEKLFF
DNA: TGCAGCGTTGGGGAACAGGGGGCCTTGCATGAAAAACTGTTTTTT

J: TRBJ2-5
size: few
D: .
V: TRBV6-6
CDR3: CASTRDPLGAQYF
DNA: TGTGCCAGCACCCGGGACCCGCTAGGGGCCCAGTACTTC

J: TRBJ2-5
size: .
D: .
V: TRBV7-6
CDR3: CASSLEARALETQYF
DNA: TGTGCCAGCAGCTTAGAGGCCAGGGCATTAGAGACCCAGTACTTC

J: TRBJ1-6
size: few
D: .
V: TRBV6-5
CDR3: CASSPTRAEAGECF
DNA: TGTGCCAGCAGCCCCACCCGGGCGGAGGCCGGCGAATGTTTT

J: TRBJ2-1
size: .
D: TRBD1
V: TRBV3-1
CDR3: CASSQDTASRGSNEQFF
DNA: TGTGCCAGCAGCCAAGATACGGCTAGCAGGGGGTCTAATGAGCAGTTCTTC